Listed below are T cell receptor beta chains from one sample, sequenced in a study of Ad26.COV2.S vaccination and SARS-CoV-2 variants. Data came from immunoSEQ multiplex PCR; TCRdb stores just in-frame clones and leaves some out. The sample lists hundreds of thousands of clones; around 87% were seen once. The starting material was peripheral blood, obtained in a trial of Ad26.COV2.S vaccine versus placebo. Receptor source: a person between 18 and 65 years old who received the Ad26.COV2.S COVID-19 vaccine or a placebo. Both conserved end residues are part of each CDR3. D genes are given only for firm matches. The listing skips clone size in some rows; elsewhere it reads once, few, many or a size class.

v_gene,j_gene,abundance,d_gene,CDR3nt,CDR3aa
TRBV30,TRBJ1-6,few,NA,TGTGCCTGGAGTGTAGTCTCTTCACCCCTCCACTTT,CAWSVVSSPLHF
TRBV24-1,TRBJ2-2,NA,NA,TGTGCCACCAGTGATCCGGACGGAACCGGGGAGCTGTTTTTT,CATSDPDGTGELFF
TRBV24-1,TRBJ1-1,NA,NA,TGTGCCACCAGGGGGGAGGGGCTGAGCACTGAAGCTTTCTTT,CATRGEGLSTEAFF
TRBV5-5,TRBJ1-2,NA,NA,TGTGCCAGCAGCTTGGGGGAAGTTAACTATGGCTACACCTTC,CASSLGEVNYGYTF
TRBV7-8,TRBJ2-1,NA,TRBD2,TGTGCCAGCAGCTTATATAGTGCGCGGGGGGGCCTAATAGTTTTTGAGCAGTTCTTC,CASSLYSARGGLIVFEQFF
TRBV2,TRBJ1-1,NA,TRBD1,TGTGCCAGCAGCCCCGACAGGGGATGGACTGAAGCTTTCTTT,CASSPDRGWTEAFF
TRBV29-1,TRBJ2-1,NA,TRBD2,TGCAGCTCAGCGGGGGGGGTTCCCTACAATGAGCAGTTCTTC,CSSAGGVPYNEQFF
TRBV6-2/TRBV6-3,TRBJ1-5,NA,NA,TGTGCCAGCAGTTATATAAGCAATCAGCCCCAGCATTTT,CASSYISNQPQHF
TRBV3-1/TRBV3-2,TRBJ1-2,NA,TRBD1,TGTGCCAGCAGCGCAAAGCAGGGGGCATTGAACTATGGCTACACCTTC,CASSAKQGALNYGYTF
TRBV6-5,TRBJ1-3,NA,TRBD1,TGTGCCAGCAGCATGACAGGGGCGGGAGGAAACACCATATATTTT,CASSMTGAGGNTIYF
TRBV28,TRBJ1-3,once,NA,TGTGCCAGCAGTTTACCAGGGTCCAGCTCTGGAAACACCATATATTTT,CASSLPGSSSGNTIYF
TRBV5-4,TRBJ1-6,NA,NA,TGTGCCAGCAGCTTGGGAACAGGCCCTCCAATTTCACCCCTCCACTTT,CASSLGTGPPISPLHF
TRBV3-1/TRBV3-2,TRBJ1-2,NA,NA,TGTGCCAGCAGCTCCGAACCGGATGGCTACACCTTC,CASSSEPDGYTF
TRBV5-1,TRBJ2-1,NA,TRBD2,TGCGCCAGCAGCCCCCGGGTTAGCGGGGGATCCTACAATGAGCAGTTCTTC,CASSPRVSGGSYNEQFF
TRBV7-9,TRBJ1-2,NA,TRBD1,TGTGCCAGCAGCCAGGACAGGGGCTATGGCTACACCTTC,CASSQDRGYGYTF
TRBV19,TRBJ2-5,NA,NA,TGTGCCAGTAGTATAGGGAGGGGGACGTTTTTAGAGACCCAGTACTTC,CASSIGRGTFLETQYF
TRBV7-9,TRBJ2-5,NA,TRBD2,TGTGCCAGCAGGAGGGCTAGCGGGGGTGCGATGGGGACCCAGTACTTC,CASRRASGGAMGTQYF
TRBV15,TRBJ2-5,NA,NA,TGTGCCACCAGCAGGGGGCAAGAGACCCAGTACTTC,CATSRGQETQYF
TRBV7-9,TRBJ2-7,NA,NA,TGTGCCAGCACCCTCATTGGAGGGTTCCCCTACGAGCAGTACTTC,CASTLIGGFPYEQYF
TRBV4-2,TRBJ1-1,NA,NA,TGTGCCAGCAGCCAATCCGGATTGAACACTGAAGCTTTCTTT,CASSQSGLNTEAFF
TRBV4-1,TRBJ1-1,NA,NA,TGCGCCAGCAGCCCGATAGACGGGGGTCACACTGAAGCTTTCTTT,CASSPIDGGHTEAFF
TRBV6-5,TRBJ1-2,NA,TRBD1,TGTGCCAGCAGCCGCATAAGGGGGCAAGGTTATGGCTACACCTTC,CASSRIRGQGYGYTF
TRBV5-5,TRBJ2-7,NA,TRBD2,TGTGCCAGCAGCTTGGGTCTAGCGGACACCTACGAGCAGTACTTC,CASSLGLADTYEQYF
TRBV5-1,TRBJ1-4,NA,TRBD1,TGCGCCAGCAGCGAGTCGACAGGGATGGATGAAAAACTGTTTTTT,CASSESTGMDEKLFF
TRBV10-3,TRBJ2-7,once,NA,TGTGCCATCAGTGTTTCTGGGGTCTCGAGCTCCTACGAGCAGTACTTC,CAISVSGVSSSYEQYF
TRBV7-9,TRBJ1-2,NA,TRBD1,TGTGCCAGCAGCCCTCCGGGACAGGGGGTAATCTATGGCTACACCTTC,CASSPPGQGVIYGYTF